Below, 23 T cell receptor beta chains from the same sample are listed, as sequenced in a study of graft-versus-host responses after intestinal transplantation. The repertoire was sequenced with immunoSEQ multiplex PCR; TCRdb's copy has only in-frame clones and lacks some. The sample contains some 90,000 clones, just over 90% of which appear only once. These receptors lack a known antigen. Sequenced material: unstimulated CD8+ T cells sorted from spleen or lymph node cells, taken before intestinal transplant. The receptors derive from a human donor who received an intestinal transplant.

The J gene is TRBJ1-2, the V gene TRBV12-2; the D segment call TRBD1 is taken from the table without a DNA check. TRBV12-2 is a pseudogene segment. This CDR3 has 16 residues. Written as DNA, the CDR3 is TGTGCAAGTCGCCCGTTCCTGGAGGGGGCAAACTATGGCTACACCTTC. This sequence encodes CASRPFLEGANYGYTF.

The rearrangement joins TRBV7-9 to TRBJ2-5, with 10 bases aligning to TRBD1. The better agreement between TRBJ2-7 and the DNA end casts doubt on the J call. Germline V CDR1 and CDR2: SEHNR, FQNEAQ (reference sequence). CDR3 length: 17 residues. The CDR3 reads CASSLDGQGVLSYEQYF. In DNA, the CDR3 is TGTGCCAGCAGCTTAGACGGACAGGGGGTTTTATCCTACGAGCAGTACTTC.

This chain joins TRBV28 and TRBJ1-6; perhaps TRBD1 as D (6 bases). The CDR3 is 15 amino acids. Trimming pared 6 bases from V and 8 bases from J, leaving 17 bases between. In germline, CDR1 is MDHEN, CDR2 SYDVKM. This CDR3 is CASSNRQVGDSPLHF. The CDR3 nucleotides are TGTGCCAGCAGCAACCGACAGGTGGGAGATTCACCCCTCCACTTT. The whole variable domain, remainder taken from reference TRBV28 and TRBJ1-6, is DVKVTQSSRYLVKRTGEKVFLECVQDMDHENMFWYRQDPGLGLRLIYFSYDVKMKEKGDIPEGYSVSREKKERFSLILESASTNQTSMYLCASSNRQVGDSPLHFGNGTRLTVT.

The rearrangement uses TRBV6-5 and TRBJ2-4, with D hard to call. V was cut by 6 bases and J by 4 bases, with 16 bases left in between. CDR1 is MNHEY, CDR2 SVGAGI, per germline. This CDR3 contains 15 residues. CDR3 in DNA: TGTGCCAGCAGATCCTCAGGTGGTACTAAAAACATTCAGTACTTC. Translated, it gives CASRSSGGTKNIQYF.

The chain uses TRBV6-5 and TRBJ2-5, with 12 positions matching TRBD2. Per germline, CDR1 MNHEY and CDR2 SVGAGI. CDR3 size: 15 residues. J gave up 2 bases and V 5 bases, and 3 bases lay outside the gene matches. For the CDR3, the DNA is TGTGCCAGCAGTAGACTAGCGGGAGATCAAGAGACCCAGTACTTC. This encodes CASSRLAGDQETQYF.

The chain employs TRBV12-5 and TRBJ2-1; 8 positions match TRBD1. With 5 bases clipped from V and 1 base from J, the junction kept 4 bases outside the gene matches. There are 15 residues in the CDR3. CDR1 LGHNT and CDR2 FRNRAP come from the germline V gene. The CDR3 here is CASGADRVSYNEQFF. In nucleotides, the CDR3 is TGTGCTAGTGGTGCGGACAGGGTGTCCTACAATGAGCAGTTCTTC.

The chain is built from TRBV9 and TRBJ2-2; D ambiguous. Trimming pared 4 bases from V and 5 bases from J, leaving 9 bases between. This CDR3 is 13 amino acids long. CDR1 is SGDLS, CDR2 YYNGEE, per germline. The CDR3 DNA is TGTGCCAGCAGCCCCGGTCAGACCGGGGAGCTGTTTTTT. Its translation is CASSPGQTGELFF.

This clone was seen more than once but under ten times. The chain recombines TRBV6-5 with TRBJ2-3; the D call may be TRBD1 or TRBD2 (5 bases each). Germline values: CDR1 MNHEY, CDR2 SVGAGI. The V gene lost 6 bases and the J gene lost 4 bases, with 17 bases spanning the gap. The CDR3 loop spans 15 amino acids. CDR3 protein: CASSTSWGTADTQYF. DNA for the CDR3: TGTGCCAGCAGCACCTCGTGGGGGACCGCAGATACGCAGTATTTT.

CDR3 nucleotide sequence: TGTGCCAGCAGCTTGGGTCGGACTAGCGGGAGGGGCAATGAGCAGTTCTTC. It codes for CASSLGRTSGRGNEQFF. The chain couples TRBV5-6 to TRBJ2-1, with 15 bases aligning to TRBD2. CDR1 and CDR2 from the germline V gene are SGHDT and YYEEEE. V shed 0 bases and J 6 bases; nucleotides not matched to a gene: 4. The CDR3 is 17 amino acids. Filled out from reference TRBV5-6 and TRBJ2-1, the complete variable domain reads DAGVTQSPTHLIKTRGQQVTLRCSPKSGHDTVSWYQQALGQGPQFIFQYYEEEERQRGNFPDRFSGHQFPNYSSELNVNALLLGDSALYLCASSLGRTSGRGNEQFFGPGTRLTVL.

The chain is built from TRBV10-1 and TRBJ2-1; 10 nucleotides match TRBD1. The germline CDR1 and CDR2 sequences are WNHNN and SYGVQD (reference sequence). The CDR3 contains 16 residues. V was clipped by 2 bases and J by 12 bases; unmatched bases: 13. The CDR3 loop reads CASSENPGQGPSGQFF. The CDR3 DNA sequence: TGCGCCAGCAGTGAGAACCCGGGACAGGGGCCTTCGGGGCAGTTCTTC.

This clone was counted only a few times. The gene calls are TRBV6-6 and TRBJ1-4, with D tentatively TRBD1 (5 bases). The CDR3 has 15 amino acids. Germline V gives CDR1 MNHNY, CDR2 SVGAGI (reference sequence). V lost 1 base to trimming and J lost 4 bases, with 10 bases between them. The CDR3 DNA reads as TGTGCCAGCAGTTACTACCGACAGATTAATGAAAAACTGTTTTTT. The encoded protein is CASSYYRQINEKLFF.

This clone was seen once. The chain uses TRBV12-5 and TRBJ1-1, with no clear D. Germline V gene lookup returns CDR1 LGHNT and CDR2 FRNRAP. The length of the CDR3 is 18 residues. V gave up 0 bases and J gave up 3 bases, with 20 bases separating them. The CDR3 loop reads CASGLVLSSTDSYTEAFF. In nucleotides, the CDR3 is TGTGCTAGTGGTTTGGTACTGTCGAGTACTGATTCTTACACTGAAGCTTTCTTT.

The rearrangement uses TRBV6-5 and TRBJ2-7, with D perhaps matching TRBD1 (6 bases). Trimming took off 0 bases at V and 0 bases at J, with 12 bases between the two ends. Germline V gene data show CDR1 as MNHEY and CDR2 as SVGAGI. CDR3 length: 16 residues. The CDR3 DNA reads as TGTGCCAGCAGTTACTCAGAGGACAGCTTCTCCTACGAGCAGTACTTC. Residues: CASSYSEDSFSYEQYF.

The V call is TRBV4-1, the J call TRBJ2-5; no reliable D call. V was pared by 3 bases and J by 5 bases, with 7 bases between. The CDR3 covers 12 residues. CDR1 MGHRA and CDR2 YSYEKL come from the germline V gene. The CDR3 is CASSQSGETQYF. The CDR3 DNA follows: TGCGCCAGCAGCCAGTCTGGGGAGACCCAGTACTTC.

The rearrangement joins TRBV7-9 to TRBJ2-3; 9 positions match TRBD1. CDR1 is SEHNR and CDR2 is FQNEAQ in the germline V gene (reference sequence). V dropped 1 base and J dropped 3; count of bases not matched to a gene: 2. This CDR3 has 15 residues. Written as DNA, the CDR3 is TGTGCCAGCAGCTTAGGGACAGGGGAGACAGATACGCAGTATTTT. It specifies CASSLGTGETDTQYF.

Details on this clone: Compared with germline, one end of the junction differs, possibly owing to a read error. The V and J genes are TRBV7-6 and TRBJ2-7, with 7 bases matching TRBD2. Looked up from germline, CDR1 is SGHVS and CDR2 is FNYEAQ. This CDR3 contains 17 residues. CDR3 protein: CASSLEVGGGASNEQYF. The CDR3 DNA follows: TGTGCCAGCAGCTTAGAGGTGGGGGGAGGGGCCTCCAACGAGCAGTACTTC.

A single count supports this clone. The rearrangement links TRBV7-6 to TRBJ1-4; D unclear. This CDR3 is built from 15 residues. Deletions cut 5 bases from V and 5 bases from J, with 15 bases between. The V gene's germline CDR1 is SGHVS and CDR2 FNYEAQ. This CDR3 reads CASSPGDSGNEKLFF. CDR3 nucleotide sequence: TGTGCCAGCAGCCCGGGAGACTCGGGGAATGAAAAACTGTTTTTT.

The chain is built from TRBV5-6 and TRBJ2-3; D possibly corresponds to TRBD1 (6 bases). Deletions cut 0 bases from V and 2 bases from J, with 10 bases between. CDR1 and CDR2 (germline): SGHDT, YYEEEE. This CDR3 comprises 15 residues. The CDR3 reads CASSLGTDFTDTQYF. CDR3 nucleotides: TGTGCCAGCAGCTTGGGGACAGATTTCACAGATACGCAGTATTTT.

This clone was seen once. An end of the junction does not agree with germline; a read error may underlie this. The chain joins TRBV7-9 to TRBJ2-3, with D unresolved. The CDR3 spans 14 residues. Germline V gives CDR1 SEHNR, CDR2 FQNEAQ (reference sequence). The CDR3 region is CASSLGWVIDAQYF. The CDR3 coding sequence is TGTGCCAGCAGCTTGGGTTGGGTAATAGATGCGCAGTATTTT.

This sequence joins TRBV13 and TRBJ2-3, with TRBD1 matching 9 bases. The V gene end was trimmed by 5 bases and the J gene end by 2 bases; junction bases not matched to a gene: 8. This CDR3 spans 16 amino acids. Germline V gene data show CDR1 as PRHDT and CDR2 as FYEKMQ (reference sequence). CDR3 in amino acids: CASSPGGTGSTDTQYF. In DNA, the CDR3 is TGTGCCAGCAGCCCCGGGGGGACAGGGTCCACAGATACGCAGTATTTT. Full variable domain (remainder filled in from reference TRBV13 and TRBJ2-3): AAGVIQSPRHLIKEKRETATLKCYPIPRHDTVYWYQQGPGQDPQFLISFYEKMQSDKGSIPDRFSAQQFSDYHSELNMSSLELGDSALYFCASSPGGTGSTDTQYFGPGTRLTVL.

J is TRBJ2-7 and V is TRBV5-6; D tentatively fits TRBD1 or TRBD2 (5 bases each). With 4 bases removed from V and 2 bases from J, the gap between germline ends came to 13 bases. This CDR3 is 14 amino acids long. Germline CDR1 and CDR2: SGHDT and YYEEEE. Here the CDR3 reads CASSIWGSTYEQYF. The CDR3 nucleotides are TGTGCCAGCAGCATATGGGGGTCCACCTACGAGCAGTACTTC.

V usage is TRBV27 and J usage is TRBJ1-2, with D perhaps matching TRBD1 (5 bases). V lost 5 bases and J lost 7, with 20 bases in between. The CDR3 consists of 15 residues. The germline CDR1 and CDR2 sequences are MNHEY and SMNVEV (reference sequence). The CDR3 bases are TGTGCCAGCAGTCCCCTCACCGGGGCGAGTCGTGGCTACACCTTC. It translates to CASSPLTGASRGYTF.

This chain joins TRBV27 and TRBJ2-1; 9 bases are a match to TRBD1. This CDR3 has 15 amino acids. V shed 4 bases, J shed 7 bases, and the junction held 8 bases outside the gene matches. Germline lookup yields CDR1 MNHEY and CDR2 SMNVEV (reference sequence). This CDR3 reads CASSSGQGFINEQFF. CDR3 sequence (DNA): TGTGCCAGCAGTTCAGGACAGGGGTTTATTAATGAGCAGTTCTTC.